The 30 T cell receptor beta chains listed next were all sequenced from one sample in a study of blood T cell repertoires in COVID-19. Sequencing was performed with immunoSEQ multiplex PCR; in TCRdb, only in-frame clones are kept and a portion is missing. The data show roughly 100,000 clones, with roughly 80% seen just once and approximately 9.8% held by the top ten. The sample taken for sequencing was peripheral blood. The receptors stem from a man aged 60 to 75 with active or convalescent COVID-19.

The V and J genes are TRBV12-3 or TRBV12-4 and TRBJ2-1; tentative D call: TRBD2 (5 bases). V was shortened by 6 bases and J by 8 bases, with 14 bases between the two germline ends. The CDR3 has 13 amino acids. CDR3 DNA: TGTGCCAGCAGCCCTACTAGGGTAGATGAGCAGTTCTTC. Translation gives CASSPTRVDEQFF.

This clone was detected once. The chain joins TRBV19 to TRBJ2-3; TRBD2 matches 13 bases. J lost 1 base, V lost 9 bases, and 1 base had no gene match. The CDR3 totals 14 residues. Germline loops: CDR1 LNHDA, CDR2 SQIVND (reference sequence). CDR3 sequence: CASGLAGGTDTQYF. CDR3 nucleotides: TGTGCCAGCGGACTAGCGGGAGGCACAGATACGCAGTATTTT.

V usage is TRBV6-2 or TRBV6-3 and J usage is TRBJ2-7; TRBD1 matches 7 bases. The CDR3 loop spans 13 amino acids. Germline V gene lookup returns CDR1 MNHEY and CDR2 SVGEGT. V was pared by 5 bases and J by 7 bases, with 8 bases of the junction left unmatched. The DNA of the CDR3 is TGTGCCAGCAGTATACAGGGGACGGGGGAGCAGTACGTC. It yields the protein CASSIQGTGEQYV.

The V gene is TRBV29-1, the J gene TRBJ2-5; 12 positions agree with TRBD2. The junction had 2 bases not matched to a gene; V was cut back by 4 bases and J by 2 bases. This CDR3 has 14 amino acids. In germline, CDR1 is SQVTM, CDR2 ANQGSEA. The CDR3 loop reads CSVGLAGGQETQYF. The CDR3 DNA reads as TGCAGCGTTGGGCTAGCGGGAGGGCAAGAGACCCAGTACTTC.

The V and J genes are TRBV30 and TRBJ1-2; tentative D call: TRBD1 (5 bases). Germline V gene lookup returns CDR1 GTSNPN and CDR2 SVGIG (reference sequence). V gave up 2 bases and J gave up 7 bases, with 20 bases separating them. The CDR3 is 15 amino acids. CDR3 DNA: TGTGCCTGGAGTTCCGTGACAGTCCTGGGTGGTGGCTACACCTTC. Amino acids: CAWSSVTVLGGGYTF.

This chain uses TRBV5-1 with TRBJ2-5; 7 positions agree with TRBD2. The CDR3 spans 15 residues. The V gene's germline CDR1 is SGHRS and CDR2 YFSETQ. V was pared by 1 base and J by 3 bases, with 6 bases of the junction left unmatched. The CDR3 here is CASSLTGGREETQYF. CDR3 coding DNA: TGCGCCAGCAGCTTGACGGGAGGTCGGGAAGAGACCCAGTACTTC.

V and J are TRBV3-1 (or the pseudogene TRBV3-2) and TRBJ2-1, with 7 bases lining up with TRBD2. V was clipped by 5 bases and J by 4 bases; unmatched bases: 5. The CDR3 sequence is 14 residues long. Per the germline V gene, CDR1 is LGHDT and CDR2 is YNNKEL (reference sequence). The CDR3 coding sequence is TGTGCCAGCAGCTCCAGGACTAGATACAATGAGCAGTTCTTC. Amino acid sequence: CASSSRTRYNEQFF.

The chain has TRBV11-2 and TRBJ2-1, with TRBD2 matching 12 bases. Trimming at V came to 4 bases and at J to 7 bases, leaving 8 bases not matched to a gene. CDR3 length equals 16 residues. CDR1 is SGHAT and CDR2 is FQNNGV in the germline V gene. The CDR3 reads CASSSSGRAALNEQFF. In DNA form, the CDR3 reads TGTGCCAGCAGCTCTAGCGGGAGGGCCGCATTGAATGAGCAGTTCTTC. Full variable domain (outside the CDR3, taken from reference TRBV11-2 and TRBJ2-1): EAGVAQSPRYKIIEKRQSVAFWCNPISGHATLYWYQQILGQGPKLLIQFQNNGVVDDSQLPKDRFSAERLKGVDSTLKIQPAKLEDSAVYLCASSSSGRAALNEQFFGPGTRLTVL.

This chain joins TRBV6-2 or TRBV6-3 and TRBJ2-7; TRBD2 aligns across 12 bases. The CDR3 is made up of 15 amino acids. Germline V lookup: CDR1 MNHEY, CDR2 SVGEGT. Losses at the gene ends were 5 bases for V and 5 bases for J; bases not matched to a gene: 7. CDR3 sequence: CASSKSSGRADEQYV. CDR3 in DNA: TGTGCCAGCAGTAAATCTAGCGGGAGGGCCGACGAGCAGTACGTC.

This clone was detected only once. The chain links TRBV9 to TRBJ2-7; a possible D gene is TRBD1 (6 bases). The CDR3 length is 13 residues. V was clipped by 1 base and J by 7 bases, with 12 bases between them. Germline CDR1 SGDLS, CDR2 YYNGEE. The CDR3 DNA reads TGTGCCAGCAGCGTACAGGGGTATGGGGAGCAGTACTTC. This translates into CASSVQGYGEQYF.

The genes are TRBV5-1 and TRBJ2-5, with D perhaps matching TRBD2 (5 bases). Trimming shortened V by 4 bases and J by 7 bases, and 17 bases separated the two germline ends. The germline CDR1 and CDR2 sequences are SGHRS and YFSETQ. CDR3 length equals 14 residues. DNA for the CDR3: TGCGCCAGCAGCGAAGGACTGGCCGTGGGGACCCAGTACTTC. This gives the protein CASSEGLAVGTQYF. The variable domain in full, completed from reference TRBV5-1 and TRBJ2-5, reads KAGVTQTPRYLIKTRGQQVTLSCSPISGHRSVSWYQQTPGQGLQFLFEYFSETQRNKGNFPGRFSGRQFSNSRSEMNVSTLELGDSALYLCASSEGLAVGTQYFGPGTRLLVL.

The chain joins TRBV19 to TRBJ1-5, with TRBD1 as a possible D gene (5 bases). The CDR3 contains 17 residues. Germline CDR1 reads LNHDA; CDR2 reads SQIVND (reference sequence). V lost 3 bases and J 0 bases, leaving 15 bases between the germline ends. The CDR3 DNA is TGTGCCAGTAGTATCCCCCGACAGACCGTTAGCAATCAGCCCCAGCATTTT. It yields the protein CASSIPRQTVSNQPQHF.

The chain is built from TRBV19 and TRBJ2-7; tentatively, D is TRBD2 (6 bases). The CDR3 has 15 amino acids. CDR1 and CDR2 (germline): LNHDA, SQIVND (reference sequence). The V end lost 5 bases, the J end lost 3 bases, and 17 bases lay between the germline ends. The CDR3 region has the DNA TGTGCCAGTAGTTCCCCGCGGGACGGGGACTACGAGCAGTACTTC. Amino acids: CASSSPRDGDYEQYF.

This sequence joins TRBV27 and TRBJ1-1, with D possibly being TRBD1 (6 bases). The CDR3 consists of 13 residues. The germline V gene has CDR1 MNHEY and CDR2 SMNVEV (reference sequence). V was pared by 8 bases and J by 5 bases, with 15 bases between. CDR3 sequence (DNA): TGTGCCAGCGCCTTAGGGGGTGGGACTGAAGCTTTCTTT. This gives the protein CASALGGGTEAFF.

The chain carries TRBV7-7 and TRBJ2-1; D perhaps matches TRBD1 (5 bases). CDR3 length: 15 residues. CDR1 and CDR2 from the germline V gene are SSHAT and FNYEAQ (reference sequence). The germline V and J ends were trimmed by 1 base and 8 bases, with 15 bases remaining between them. The CDR3 protein is CASSLEGNLEDEQFF. CDR3 DNA sequence: TGTGCCAGCAGCTTAGAGGGGAACCTAGAGGATGAGCAGTTCTTC.

The chain carries TRBV19 and TRBJ2-1; 10 bases agree with TRBD1. With 10 bases clipped from V and 1 base from J, the junction kept 4 bases outside the gene matches. CDR3 length: 14 amino acids. Germline V CDR1 and CDR2: LNHDA, SQIVND (reference sequence). CDR3 in DNA: TGTGCCACTCGGGACAGGGGTTCCTACAATGAGCAGTTCTTC. Amino acid sequence: CATRDRGSYNEQFF.

The chain employs TRBV24-1 and TRBJ2-5, with a weak D call TRBD2 (5 bases). Germline CDR1 is KGHDR and CDR2 is SFDVKD. The CDR3 runs to 15 residues. V dropped 7 bases and J dropped 4 bases, with 18 bases sitting between them. CDR3 residues: CATSPSGTSVETQYF. CDR3 nucleotide sequence: TGTGCCACCAGCCCCTCGGGAACTAGTGTAGAGACCCAGTACTTC.

The chain is built from TRBV11-2 and TRBJ2-7, with 8 bases identical to TRBD2. The CDR3 runs to 13 residues. From germline, CDR1 is SGHAT and CDR2 FQNNGV. Trimming at V came to 6 bases and at J to 2 bases, leaving 3 bases not matched to a gene. The CDR3 protein is CASRRGLAYEQYF. DNA for the CDR3: TGTGCCAGCAGGCGGGGACTAGCCTACGAGCAGTACTTC.

This chain joins TRBV7-6 and TRBJ1-1; 10 bases map to TRBD1. Germline CDR1 is SGHVS and CDR2 is FNYEAQ. V lost 3 bases and J lost 0; bases outside the gene matches: 4. CDR3 length equals 16 residues. The CDR3 is CASSLDRGGMNTEAFF. CDR3 coding DNA: TGTGCCAGCAGCTTGGACAGGGGGGGCATGAACACTGAAGCTTTCTTT. Complete variable domain (other parts from reference TRBV7-6 and TRBJ1-1): GAGVSQSPRYKVTKRGQDVALRCDPISGHVSLYWYRQALGQGPEFLTYFNYEAQQDKSGLPNDRFSAERPEGSISTLTIQRTEQRDSAMYRCASSLDRGGMNTEAFFGQGTRLTVV.

This clone occurred once. V is TRBV4-1 and J is TRBJ1-1, with 10 bases matching TRBD1. From germline, CDR1 is MGHRA and CDR2 YSYEKL. The CDR3 has 15 amino acids. Germline trimming cut 0 bases from V and 11 bases from J; bases unmatched to any gene: 9. The CDR3 protein is CASSQDIGTGVVAFF. The CDR3 DNA reads as TGCGCCAGCAGCCAAGATATAGGGACAGGGGTCGTGGCTTTCTTT.

This CDR3 is CASSGTGIQYGYTF. The CDR3 DNA reads as TGTGCCAGCAGCGGGACAGGGATTCAGTATGGCTACACCTTC. This chain connects TRBV7-9 to TRBJ1-2; 9 bases match TRBD1. The CDR3 is 14 amino acids. The junction had 6 bases not matched to a gene; V was cut back by 5 bases and J by 5 bases. Germline V gene data show CDR1 as SEHNR and CDR2 as FQNEAQ (reference sequence).

This chain links TRBV19 with TRBJ2-2; D remains ambiguous. CDR1 is LNHDA, CDR2 SQIVND, per germline (reference sequence). This CDR3 contains 14 residues. V lost 4 bases and J lost 2, with 8 bases in between. This CDR3 reads CASSTVLNTGELFF. The CDR3 region has the DNA TGTGCCAGTAGTACCGTCCTAAACACCGGGGAGCTGTTTTTT.

The chain employs TRBV27 and TRBJ2-4; TRBD1 is a possible D gene (7 bases). Germline CDR1 is MNHEY and CDR2 is SMNVEV (reference sequence). V was clipped by 5 bases and J by 9 bases, with 17 bases between them. CDR3 length: 14 residues. CDR3 amino acids: CASSPGTQGGIQYF. The CDR3 nucleotides read TGTGCCAGCAGTCCCGGGACTCAGGGGGGCATTCAGTACTTC.

This sequence joins TRBV6-4 and TRBJ2-2, with 7 bases aligning to TRBD2. Germline V gene data show CDR1 as MRHNA and CDR2 as SNTAGT. The CDR3 contains 15 residues. The trim removed 5 bases at V and 0 bases at J, leaving 3 bases unmatched. This CDR3 reads CASSPTSANTGELFF. The CDR3 DNA sequence: TGTGCCAGCAGTCCTACTAGCGCGAACACCGGGGAGCTGTTTTTT.

V is TRBV29-1 and J is TRBJ1-1; D is possibly TRBD1 (6 bases). Germline CDR1 reads SQVTM; CDR2 reads ANQGSEA. The CDR3 extends over 14 amino acids. Trimming left V 7 bases short and J 0 bases short, with 15 bases between. The CDR3 spells CSAARTAMNTEAFF. The DNA for the CDR3 is TGCAGCGCGGCCCGGACAGCGATGAACACTGAAGCTTTCTTT.

The CDR3 reads CASRRDRGTYEQYF. The CDR3 bases are TGTGCCAGCAGAAGGGACAGGGGTACCTACGAGCAGTACTTC. The V and J genes are TRBV28 and TRBJ2-7, with 10 bases aligning to TRBD1. Trimming cost V 6 bases and J 2 bases; bases outside gene matches: 4. Germline-derived CDR1 and CDR2 are MDHEN and SYDVKM. This CDR3 has 14 residues.

This chain connects TRBV5-1 to TRBJ2-7; 7 positions match TRBD2. V gave up 1 base and J gave up 3 bases; unmatched junction bases: 10. Germline values: CDR1 SGHRS, CDR2 YFSETQ. This CDR3 is built from 16 residues. The DNA of the CDR3 is TGCGCCAGCAGCTTGCCCCCAACTAGCGCAAGCTACGAGCAGTACTTC. Encoded protein: CASSLPPTSASYEQYF.

The chain couples TRBV4-3 to TRBJ2-7; D might be TRBD2 (6 bases). The V gene's germline CDR1 is LGHNA and CDR2 YSLEER. This CDR3 is built from 16 residues. V was shortened by 1 base and J by 1 base, with 14 bases between the two germline ends. CDR3 in DNA: TGCGCCAGCAGCCAAGGCGGAGGGAGTGGGTCCTACGAGCAGTACGTC. The encoded protein is CASSQGGGSGSYEQYV.

The chain recombines TRBV2 with TRBJ2-1; 8 bases match TRBD1. The germline CDR1 and CDR2 sequences are SNHLY and FYNNEI. Losses at the gene ends were 4 bases for V and 9 bases for J; bases not matched to a gene: 8. The CDR3 is 14 amino acids. The CDR3 sequence is CASSVAPGGFEQFF. The CDR3 DNA sequence: TGTGCCAGCAGTGTGGCTCCAGGGGGCTTTGAGCAGTTCTTC.

The chain carries TRBV18 and TRBJ1-2, with D possibly being TRBD1 (6 bases). The V gene lost 5 bases and the J gene lost 4 bases, with 17 bases spanning the gap. This CDR3 has 15 amino acids. The germline gives CDR1 KGHSH, CDR2 LQKENI. The chain's CDR3 is CASSSVQGSSYGYTF. Written as DNA, the CDR3 is TGTGCCAGCTCATCTGTCCAGGGGAGCAGCTATGGCTACACCTTC.